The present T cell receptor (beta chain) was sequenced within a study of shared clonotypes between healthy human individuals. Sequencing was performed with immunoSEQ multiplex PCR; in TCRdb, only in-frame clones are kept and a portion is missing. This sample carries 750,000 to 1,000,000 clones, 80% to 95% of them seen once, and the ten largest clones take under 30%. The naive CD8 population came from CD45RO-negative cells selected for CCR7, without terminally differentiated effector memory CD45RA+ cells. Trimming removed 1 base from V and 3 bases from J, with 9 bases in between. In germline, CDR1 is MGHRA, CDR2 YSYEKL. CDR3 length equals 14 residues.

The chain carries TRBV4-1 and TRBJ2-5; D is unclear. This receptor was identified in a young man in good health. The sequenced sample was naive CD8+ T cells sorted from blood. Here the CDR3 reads CASSQVQHKETQYF. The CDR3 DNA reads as TGCGCCAGCAGCCAAGTTCAGCACAAAGAGACCCAGTACTTC.